The clone carrying this T cell receptor beta chain was counted many times. The data belong to a study of T cells after yellow fever vaccination. TCRdb reprocessed the 5' RACE reads via MiXCR and lists one record per CDR3 protein. The table lists about 200,000 distinct CDR3 sequences, about 3% of them singletons. Germline CDR1 SGHRS, CDR2 YFSETQ. The CDR3 is made up of 15 amino acids. The V and J ends lost 4 bases and 0 bases respectively, with 8 bases between them. This specimen was CD4+ T cells sorted from PBMCs, taken 10 days after the yellow fever booster vaccination. This chain joins TRBV5-1 and TRBJ2-6; D is ambiguous. The clonotype comes from a man younger than 35 who received the YFV17D yellow fever vaccine. The CDR3 DNA sequence: TGCGCCAGCAGCGCCCCAAGCTCTGGGGCCAACGTCCTGACTTTC. This translates into CASSAPSSGANVLTF.